These 24 T cell receptor beta chains originate from one sample sequenced in a study of blood T cell repertoires in COVID-19 (dated by TCRdb to the early 2020s). The method behind the library was the immunoSEQ multiplex PCR assay. Sourced from immuneACCESS, this table was stored by TCRdb with only in-frame sequences that have V and J called. A share of the clones is absent; for the studies checked, an unresolved V gene accounts for under half, and the remainder has no known explanation. The sample yields about 500,000 clones; approximately 92% were counted once. Roughly 0.92% of the sample is in the top ten clones. The sample consisted of peripheral blood. The receptors originated from a man between 18 and 29 years old with COVID-19, enrolled during active disease.

About this clone itself: This same CDR3 is encoded by further DNA sequences in the sample. The chain employs TRBV7-6 and TRBJ2-1; TRBD2 matches 11 bases. V dropped 2 bases and J dropped 4; count of bases not matched to a gene: 19. Per the germline V gene, CDR1 is SGHVS and CDR2 is FNYEAQ. The CDR3 contains 21 residues. CDR3 amino acids: CASSLLPQASGGPRGYNEQFF. The CDR3 nucleotides are TGTGCCAGCAGCTTACTCCCTCAGGCTAGCGGGGGGCCGCGCGGGTACAATGAGCAGTTCTTC.

V and J are TRBV19 and TRBJ2-7, with TRBD1 matching over 10 bases. Germline V gene sequence: CDR1 LNHDA, CDR2 SQIVND (reference sequence). This CDR3 region has 15 residues. V shed 5 bases, J shed 2 bases, and the junction held 6 bases outside the gene matches. CDR3 sequence: CASSEGQGSTYEQYF. CDR3 DNA sequence: TGTGCCAGTAGTGAGGGACAGGGGTCTACCTACGAGCAGTACTTC.

The chain recombines TRBV7-2 with TRBJ2-7, with 8 bases that match TRBD2. CDR1 is SGHTA, CDR2 FQGNSA, per germline. The length of the CDR3 is 15 residues. The J segment lost 3 bases and the V segment lost 6 bases, leaving 10 bases of the junction unmatched. The CDR3 DNA follows: TGTGCCAGCAGTCGCCTAGCGGGCCCTCTCTACGAGCAGTACTTC. It is translated as CASSRLAGPLYEQYF. Full variable domain (remainder filled in from reference TRBV7-2 and TRBJ2-7): GAGVSQSPSNKVTEKGKDVELRCDPISGHTALYWYRQSLGQGLEFLIYFQGNSAPDKSGLPSDRFSAERTGGSVSTLTIQRTQQEDSAVYLCASSRLAGPLYEQYFGPGTRLTVT.

This chain links TRBV7-8 with TRBJ2-3; no definite D call. Trimming removed 6 bases from V and 2 bases from J, with 6 bases in between. CDR3 length: 12 residues. CDR1 is SGHVS and CDR2 is FQNEAQ in the germline V gene. The CDR3 region is CASRTVTDTQYF. The CDR3, as DNA: TGTGCCAGCAGAACGGTCACAGATACGCAGTATTTT.

The chain is built from TRBV6-5 and TRBJ2-2; D gene uncertain. Trimming cost V 6 bases and J 2 bases, with 4 bases left between them. Germline loops: CDR1 MNHEY, CDR2 SVGAGI. This CDR3 has 12 amino acids. In DNA form, the CDR3 reads TGTGCCAGCAGCACTAACACCGGGGAGCTGTTTTTT. It specifies CASSTNTGELFF.

CDR3 residues: CASSSYNQETQYF. CDR3 nucleotide sequence: TGTGCCAGCAGCTCGTATAACCAAGAGACCCAGTACTTC. The genes are TRBV7-9 and TRBJ2-5; D unclear. Germline loops: CDR1 SEHNR, CDR2 FQNEAQ (reference sequence). V was cut by 4 bases and J by 0 bases, with 6 bases left in between. This CDR3 region has 13 residues. The entire variable domain, with the rest obtained from reference TRBV7-9 and TRBJ2-5, is as follows: DTGVSQNPRHKITKRGQNVTFRCDPISEHNRLYWYRQTLGQGPEFLTYFQNEAQLEKSRLLSDRFSAERPKGSFSTLEIQRTEQGDSAMYLCASSSYNQETQYFGPGTRLLVL.

This rearrangement joins TRBV18 to TRBJ2-1; 7 bases align to TRBD2. The ends lost 3 bases at V and 3 bases at J; junction bases unmatched: 8. Germline V gene lookup returns CDR1 KGHSH and CDR2 LQKENI. CDR3 length equals 16 residues. The DNA for the CDR3 is TGTGCCAGCTCACCCGATTGGCGGGAGCGCTACAATGAGCAGTTCTTC. It yields the protein CASSPDWRERYNEQFF.

The V and J genes are TRBV5-8 and TRBJ2-1; 10 bases agree with TRBD2. This CDR3 comprises 15 residues. CDR1 is SGHTS and CDR2 is YDEGEE in the germline V gene. V trimming: 3 bases; J trimming: 4 bases; junction bases outside the gene matches: 4. CDR3 in amino acids: CASSSGTSAYNEQFF. In nucleotides, the CDR3 is TGTGCCAGCAGCTCCGGGACTAGCGCTTACAATGAGCAGTTCTTC. Full variable domain (rest looked up from reference TRBV5-8 and TRBJ2-1): EAGVTQSPTHLIKTRGQQATLRCSPISGHTSVYWYQQALGLGLQFLLWYDEGEERNRGNFPPRFSGRQFPNYSSELNVNALELEDSALYLCASSSGTSAYNEQFFGPGTRLTVL.

The genes are TRBV6-1 and TRBJ2-1; D ambiguous. The V end lost 3 bases, the J end lost 7 bases, and 10 bases lay between the germline ends. Per the germline V gene, CDR1 is MNHNS and CDR2 is SASEGT. CDR3 length: 13 residues. The CDR3 loop reads CASSDRFKNEQFF. The CDR3 DNA sequence: TGTGCCAGCAGTGACAGGTTCAAAAATGAGCAGTTCTTC.

Turning to this clone: The sample holds other DNA sequences that translate to the same CDR3. The chain joins TRBV24-1 to TRBJ1-5; tentative D call: TRBD1 (5 bases). V lost 5 bases and J 4 bases, leaving 8 bases between the germline ends. Germline CDR1 is KGHDR and CDR2 is SFDVKD. The CDR3 is 13 residues long. The CDR3: CATSGGGNQPQHF. DNA for the CDR3: TGTGCCACCAGTGGGGGGGGAAATCAGCCCCAGCATTTT.

The V gene is TRBV7-8, the J gene TRBJ1-2, with TRBD1 as a possible D gene (5 bases). This CDR3 region has 15 residues. Trimming took off 5 bases at V and 8 bases at J, with 21 bases between the two ends. Germline CDR1 is SGHVS and CDR2 is FQNEAQ. The CDR3 DNA follows: TGTGCCAGCAGCGCTGAGGTGGTAGGGGTCGGAGGCTACACCTTC. It translates to CASSAEVVGVGGYTF.

This clone is a singleton in its sample. The rearrangement links TRBV2 to TRBJ2-2; TRBD2 matches at 13 bases. V trimming: 6 bases; J trimming: 6 bases; junction bases outside the gene matches: 10. The CDR3 length is 17 residues. Germline values: CDR1 SNHLY, CDR2 FYNNEI. In nucleotides, the CDR3 is TGTGCCAGCAGCCCAGGACTAGCGGGGGCCAGGGCCGGGGAGCTGTTTTTT. Translation: CASSPGLAGARAGELFF. Supplemented by reference TRBV2 and TRBJ2-2, the full variable domain reads EPEVTQTPSHQVTQMGQEVILRCVPISNHLYFYWYRQILGQKVEFLVSFYNNEISEKSEIFDDQFSVERPDGSNFTLKIRSTKLEDSAMYFCASSPGLAGARAGELFFGEGSRLTVL.

In this sample, this clone turned up once. The chain uses TRBV5-1 and TRBJ1-2, with 7 bases matching TRBD1. The germline V gene has CDR1 SGHRS and CDR2 YFSETQ. This CDR3 comprises 13 residues. Trimming took 4 bases from V and 4 from J; bases not matched to a gene: 4. The CDR3 nucleotides are TGCGCCAGCAGCGACAGGGTCGGCTATGGCTACACCTTC. It translates to CASSDRVGYGYTF.

The chain has TRBV7-9 and TRBJ2-1, with D perhaps matching TRBD1 (8 bases). The CDR3 contains 14 residues. The germline V gene encodes CDR1 SEHNR and CDR2 FQNEAQ (reference sequence). V dropped 5 bases and J dropped 5 bases, with 13 bases sitting between them. Here the CDR3 reads CASSRQGRDNEQFF. In DNA, the CDR3 is TGTGCCAGCAGCCGACAGGGGAGGGACAATGAGCAGTTCTTC.

This clone was picked up one time. The J gene is TRBJ2-2, the V gene TRBV7-8, with a possible D match to TRBD1 (5 bases). The CDR3 is 16 residues long. In germline, CDR1 is SGHVS, CDR2 FQNEAQ. Trimming took 4 bases from V and 4 from J, leaving 16 bases between them. CDR3 loop: CASSSPGSTVTGELFF. In DNA form, the CDR3 reads TGTGCCAGCAGCTCCCCTGGATCGACAGTCACCGGGGAGCTGTTTTTT.

DNA for the CDR3: TGTGCCAGCAGCTCCGGCGGGTTAGCGCTGAGCTCCTACAATGAGCAGTTCTTC. Translating it yields CASSSGGLALSSYNEQFF. The genes are TRBV5-6 and TRBJ2-1, with a tentative D call TRBD2 (5 bases). This CDR3 region has 18 residues. The V gene's germline CDR1 is SGHDT and CDR2 YYEEEE. Deletions cut 3 bases from V and 0 bases from J, with 19 bases between. Drawing the rest from reference TRBV5-6 and TRBJ2-1, the complete variable domain is DAGVTQSPTHLIKTRGQQVTLRCSPKSGHDTVSWYQQALGQGPQFIFQYYEEEERQRGNFPDRFSGHQFPNYSSELNVNALLLGDSALYLCASSSGGLALSSYNEQFFGPGTRLTVL.

This clone occurred once. The chain carries TRBV12-3 or TRBV12-4 and TRBJ2-5; D possibly corresponds to TRBD1 (5 bases). There are 13 residues in the CDR3. Trimming stripped 5 bases from V and 1 base from J, with 8 bases between. The CDR3 coding sequence is TGTGCCAGCAGTGTAGACAGCCAAGAGACCCAGTACTTC. This sequence encodes CASSVDSQETQYF.

This clone was picked up one time. The V and J genes are TRBV29-1 and TRBJ1-1, with a weak D call TRBD1 (6 bases). The CDR3 contains 14 residues. Trimming cost V 6 bases and J 5 bases, with 19 bases left between them. The germline gives CDR1 SQVTM, CDR2 ANQGSEA. Here the CDR3 DNA reads TGCAGCGTCGTCGGGGGGCTGGGGAGTACTGAAGCTTTCTTT. As protein: CSVVGGLGSTEAFF.

This chain connects TRBV14 to TRBJ2-3; D perhaps matches TRBD2 (7 bases). Trimming stripped 3 bases from V and 7 bases from J, with 17 bases between. The CDR3 covers 15 residues. Germline CDR1 reads SGHDN; CDR2 reads FVKESK. The CDR3 protein is CASSHPRGGTYTQYF. CDR3 nucleotide sequence: TGTGCCAGCAGCCACCCAAGGGGGGGGACCTATACGCAGTATTTT.

The chain couples TRBV7-9 to TRBJ2-2; 8 bases align to TRBD2. CDR1 is SEHNR, CDR2 FQNEAQ, per germline (reference sequence). The CDR3 totals 15 residues. Losses at the gene ends were 8 bases for V and 4 bases for J; bases not matched to a gene: 9. CDR3 bases: TGTGCCAGCGTCCGGCGGGAGGTTGGCACCGGGGAGCTGTTTTTT. Protein sequence: CASVRREVGTGELFF. Filled out from reference TRBV7-9 and TRBJ2-2, the complete variable domain reads DTGVSQNPRHKITKRGQNVTFRCDPISEHNRLYWYRQTLGQGPEFLTYFQNEAQLEKSRLLSDRFSAERPKGSFSTLEIQRTEQGDSAMYLCASVRREVGTGELFFGEGSRLTVL.

The chain employs TRBV2 and TRBJ2-1; the D gene is possibly TRBD1 (6 bases). The ends were cut back, 5 bases at V and 6 bases at J, with 17 bases in the middle. CDR1 is SNHLY and CDR2 is FYNNEI in the germline V gene. The CDR3 consists of 15 residues. CDR3: CASSRDNSGGNEQFF. The CDR3 nucleotides read TGTGCCAGCAGTCGGGACAACAGCGGTGGCAATGAGCAGTTCTTC.

This chain joins TRBV11-3 and TRBJ2-3, with 7 bases identical to TRBD1. Looked up from germline, CDR1 is SGHNT and CDR2 is YENEEA. There are 14 residues in the CDR3. Trimming cost V 6 bases and J 9 bases; bases outside gene matches: 12. In nucleotides, the CDR3 is TGTGCCAGCAGTGGAATGGGAGAGGGGGCGACGCAGTATTTT. Its translation is CASSGMGEGATQYF. The variable domain in full, with the rest retrieved from reference TRBV11-3 and TRBJ2-3, is EAGVVQSPRYKIIEKKQPVAFWCNPISGHNTLYWYLQNLGQGPELLIRYENEEAVDDSQLPKDRFSAERLKGVDSTLKIQPAELGDSAVYLCASSGMGEGATQYFGPGTRLTVL.

This clone was detected once. This rearrangement joins TRBV19 to TRBJ1-1; D gene uncertain. Germline V gene sequence: CDR1 LNHDA, CDR2 SQIVND (reference sequence). The CDR3 is 13 residues long. Trimming took off 4 bases at V and 2 bases at J, with 8 bases between the two ends. The CDR3 is CASSTTVNTEAFF. DNA for the CDR3: TGTGCCAGTAGTACTACGGTAAACACTGAAGCTTTCTTT.

This chain uses TRBV3-1 (or the pseudogene TRBV3-2) with TRBJ2-1, with TRBD2 identical over 9 bases. This CDR3 has 18 residues. V gave up 0 bases and J gave up 5 bases; unmatched junction bases: 11. The germline CDR1 and CDR2 sequences are LGHDT and YNNKEL (reference sequence). The CDR3 DNA reads as TGTGCCAGCAGCCAAGATCTCAAGTGGCTAGCGGGGAACAATGAGCAGTTCTTC. It is translated as CASSQDLKWLAGNNEQFF.